The text below deals with one T cell receptor (beta chain). Authors' data handling: Reference gene primer amplification gave estimated nucleated cell counts. Some clones are missing from TCRdb's copy, which holds only in-frame ones; the method was immunoSEQ multiplex PCR. V, J and clone size reflect that table, while D and trimming were determined from the DNA. The sample records a few hundred thousand clones, approximately 84% being singletons. This sample stems from a study of blood T cell repertoires in COVID-19. The trim removed 3 bases at V and 5 bases at J, leaving 8 bases unmatched. Germline V lookup: CDR1 MGHRA, CDR2 YSYEKL. The CDR3 loop spans 15 amino acids. Participant reports of clinical history set cohort assignment. Recovered Cohort 3 donors showed two negative PCRs, clearance, or symptom resolution.

The rearrangement uses TRBV4-1 and TRBJ1-1; 8 nucleotides agree with TRBD1. The sequence was obtained from a man between 45 and 60 years old who had recovered from COVID-19. The sequenced sample was PBMCs or T cells enriched from blood (not recorded which). The CDR3 spells CASSHIDRGATEAFF. CDR3 DNA sequence: TGCGCCAGCAGCCACATCGACAGGGGAGCAACTGAAGCTTTCTTT.